The T cell receptor beta chain under discussion was sequenced for a study of T-cell reconstitution after alpha-beta-depleted transplantation in children. Points from the study as a whole: A year post-transplant, T-cell counts and diversity derived mostly from newly produced T cells. The study reportedly traced alpha-beta T cells about two months after transplant to several hundred expanded graft clones. Surviving recipient cells, namely T cells and thymic progenitors, were the source of high day-60 TCRbeta diversity in some patients.

Using unique molecular identifiers, the investigators prepared the TCRbeta library. TCRdb recomputed calls from the PCR reads with MiXCR, one row per CDR3 protein. This sample carries around 500,000 distinct CDR3 sequences, under 25% of them seen once, and the ten largest clones take over 12%. V dropped 5 bases and J dropped 3 bases, with 19 bases sitting between them. The germline V gene encodes CDR1 MDHEN and CDR2 SYDVKM. The CDR3 consists of 16 residues. This clonotype was observed at least ten times. Its antigen is currently unknown. V is TRBV28 and J is TRBJ1-1, with TRBD1 as a possible D gene (6 bases). This material consisted of PBMCs, mostly from graft donor cells, taken 360 days after TCRalphabeta/CD19-depleted stem cell transplant. This clonotype was sampled from a boy under two years old who had a stem cell transplant for acute myeloid leukemia, so the T cells may come from the graft donor. The chain's CDR3 is CASSALAPGADTEAFF. The CDR3 coding sequence is TGTGCCAGCAGTGCCCTAGCCCCAGGGGCGGACACTGAAGCTTTCTTT.